The rows below give T cell receptor beta chains drawn from one sample of a study of cytomegalovirus exposure and HLA in healthy donors. Assay: immunoSEQ multiplex PCR; the TCRdb copy retains only in-frame clones and omits some. This table holds 95,000 to 150,000 clones, around 82% found once. Sequences were obtained from PBMCs. The receptor source for this set is a female donor in good health and CMV-seronegative. Each CDR3 is given without its conserved first and last residue. The D gene is left open where the match is weak. Part of the rows lack a size; the others show once, few, many or a class for expanded clones.

J | D | V | size | CDR3
TRBJ2-5 | TRBD2 | TRBV30 | NA | AWSVGLAEGTQY
NA | NA | TRBV27 | NA | ASSPSTGSSYEQY
NA | NA | TRBV21-1 | NA | ASSKVEGYEQY
TRBJ2-1 | TRBD2 | TRBV10-3 | NA | AISERGLAGGQF
TRBJ1-1 | NA | TRBV21-1 | NA | ASSKGGGAVNTEAF
TRBJ1-1 | TRBD1 | TRBV27 | NA | ASSSRTGRNTEAF
TRBJ2-1 | TRBD2 | TRBV5-1 | NA | ASSFGLAGFNEQF
TRBJ2-7 | NA | TRBV4-1 | NA | ASSQDDSPDYEQY
TRBJ1-2 | TRBD1 | TRBV15 | NA | ATSRRGQASGYT
TRBJ1-3 | TRBD1 | TRBV25-1 | NA | ASSSTGVSGNTIY
TRBJ2-5 | TRBD2 | TRBV7-9 | once | ASSHSGASLYQETQY
TRBJ2-5 | TRBD2 | TRBV5-1 | NA | ASSLGGLADGALETQY
TRBJ2-5 | NA | TRBV27 | NA | ASQRDISKETQY
TRBJ1-4 | NA | TRBV15 | NA | ATSRDVDINEKLF
TRBJ1-6 | TRBD1 | TRBV5-1 | NA | ASSLRDRGSPLH
TRBJ1-1 | NA | TRBV5-4 | NA | ASSLIGQSTEAF
TRBJ1-3 | NA | TRBV18 | NA | ASSPERSGNTIY
NA | NA | TRBV23-1 | once | ASRLWGFYEQY
TRBJ1-2 | TRBD1 | TRBV2 | NA | ASKQGQGAFGYT
TRBJ2-5 | TRBD1 | TRBV27 | NA | ASSRQQGASETQY
TRBJ2-3 | TRBD1 | TRBV5-8 | few | ASSRTGPLDTQY
TRBJ2-2 | NA | TRBV18 | NA | ASSSQGVFANTGELF
TRBJ1-2 | TRBD1 | TRBV19 | NA | ASTDGTAFRSWGYT
TRBJ2-2 | NA | TRBV9 | once | ASSGTANTGELF
NA | TRBD1 | TRBV11-2 | NA | ASSPLRQGPYEQY
TRBJ2-1 | TRBD1 | TRBV7-6 | NA | ASSPGQGAHEQF
TRBJ2-6 | NA | TRBV29-1 | NA | SAIAGANGLT
TRBJ2-3 | NA | TRBV30 | NA | AWSVPGGPDQDTQY
TRBJ1-3 | NA | TRBV30 | NA | AWSITGSGNTIY
TRBJ1-2 | TRBD1 | TRBV7-9 | NA | ASSPGGSYGYT
TRBJ2-1 | TRBD2 | TRBV11-1 | NA | ASSLALSGRGNEQF
TRBJ2-3 | NA | TRBV11-2 | once | ASSPPGDTQY
TRBJ1-2 | TRBD1 | TRBV18 | NA | ASSLTDRVDYGYT
TRBJ2-1 | TRBD2 | TRBV6-1 | NA | ASEMTSHNEQF
TRBJ2-2 | TRBD2 | TRBV5-6 | few | ASSLVSLAGVSGELF
TRBJ1-2 | TRBD1 | TRBV28 | few | ASSLGQGVYYGYT
TRBJ1-2 | NA | TRBV5-4 | few | ASSFRGSGGYT
TRBJ1-2 | NA | TRBV27 | NA | ASSLKAGGGYT
TRBJ2-6 | TRBD1 | TRBV25-1 | NA | ASRGQGRGPGANVLT
TRBJ1-1 | NA | TRBV5-1 | NA | ASSLETEVNTEAF
TRBJ1-1 | NA | TRBV28 | NA | ATQMNTEAF
TRBJ1-1 | NA | TRBV19 | NA | ASSTGQREAF
TRBJ2-2 | NA | TRBV2 | NA | ASSAEGRSTGELF
TRBJ1-6 | NA | TRBV9 | NA | ASSVGGPGNSPLH
TRBJ2-3 | TRBD2 | TRBV7-3 | NA | ASSLGLAGGFFTDTQY